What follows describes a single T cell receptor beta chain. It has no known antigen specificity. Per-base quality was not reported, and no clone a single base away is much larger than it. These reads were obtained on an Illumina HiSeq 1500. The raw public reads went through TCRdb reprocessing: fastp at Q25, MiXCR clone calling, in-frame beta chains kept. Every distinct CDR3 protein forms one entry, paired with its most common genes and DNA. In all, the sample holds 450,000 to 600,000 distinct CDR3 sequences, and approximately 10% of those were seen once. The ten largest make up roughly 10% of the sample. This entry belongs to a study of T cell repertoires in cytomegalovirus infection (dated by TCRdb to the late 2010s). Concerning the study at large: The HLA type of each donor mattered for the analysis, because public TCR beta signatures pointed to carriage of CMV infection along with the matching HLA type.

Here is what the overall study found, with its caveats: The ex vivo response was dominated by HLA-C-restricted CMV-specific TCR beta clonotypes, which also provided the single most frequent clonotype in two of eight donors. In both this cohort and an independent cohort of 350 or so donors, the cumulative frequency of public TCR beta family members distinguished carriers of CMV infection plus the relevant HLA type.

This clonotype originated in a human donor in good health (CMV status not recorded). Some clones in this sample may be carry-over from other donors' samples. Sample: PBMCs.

CDR3 reads: CASIGTGLFDTQYF. The bases read TGTGCCAGCATAGGGACAGGACTTTTCGATACGCAGTATTTT. The chain is made from TRBV27 and TRBJ2-3; TRBD1 aligns with 8 central bases. From a lookup of the germline V gene (reference sequence), CDR1 and CDR2 are MNHEY and SMNVEV. Counted from cysteine to phenylalanine, this CDR3 has 14 amino acids. Of all the DNA, just the CDR3 is kept, 42 bases in frame from base 1. Compared with germline, V lacks 7 bases and J lacks 6 bases; bases without a gene match: 9.